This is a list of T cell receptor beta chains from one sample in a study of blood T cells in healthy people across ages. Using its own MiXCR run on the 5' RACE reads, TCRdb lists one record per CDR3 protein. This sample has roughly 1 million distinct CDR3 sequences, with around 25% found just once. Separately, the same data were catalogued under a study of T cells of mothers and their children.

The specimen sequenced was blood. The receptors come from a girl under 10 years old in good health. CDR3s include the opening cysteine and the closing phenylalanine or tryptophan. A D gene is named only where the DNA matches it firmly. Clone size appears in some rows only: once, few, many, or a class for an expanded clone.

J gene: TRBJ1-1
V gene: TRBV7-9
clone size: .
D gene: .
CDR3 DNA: TGTGCCTCCGAGGCAGCTGAAGCTTTCTTT
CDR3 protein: CASEAAEAFF

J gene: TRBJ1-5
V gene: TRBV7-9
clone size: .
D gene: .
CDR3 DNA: TGTGCCAGCAGCTTGGACACCGACAATCAGCCCCAGCATTTT
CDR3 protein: CASSLDTDNQPQHF

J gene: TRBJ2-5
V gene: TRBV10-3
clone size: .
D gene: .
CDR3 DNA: TGTGCCATCAGCCGACTAGGAGGCGGTGAGACCCAGTACTTC
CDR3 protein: CAISRLGGGETQYF

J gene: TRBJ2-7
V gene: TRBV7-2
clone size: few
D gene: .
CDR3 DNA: TGTGCCAGCAGCTTAGTAGCTTACTACGAGCAGTACTTC
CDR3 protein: CASSLVAYYEQYF

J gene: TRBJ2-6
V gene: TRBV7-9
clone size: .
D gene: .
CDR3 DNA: TGTGCCAGCAGCTTTCCGGCGGATTTGGCCGGGGCCAACGTCCTGACTTTC
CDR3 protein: CASSFPADLAGANVLTF

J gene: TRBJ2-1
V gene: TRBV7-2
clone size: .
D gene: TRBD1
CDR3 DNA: TGTGCCAGCAGCTCAAGGACAGGGTGGGATGAGCAGTTCTTC
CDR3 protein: CASSSRTGWDEQFF

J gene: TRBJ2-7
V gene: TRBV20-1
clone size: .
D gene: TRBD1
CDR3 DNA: TGCAGTGCTAGGTTCCAGGGACAGCCCTACGAGCAGTACTTC
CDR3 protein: CSARFQGQPYEQYF

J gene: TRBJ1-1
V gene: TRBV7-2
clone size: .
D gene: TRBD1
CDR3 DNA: TGTGCCAGCAGACGACAGGGTCAGTGGAACACTGAAGCTTTCTTT
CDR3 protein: CASRRQGQWNTEAFF

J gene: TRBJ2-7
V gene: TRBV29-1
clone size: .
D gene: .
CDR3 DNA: TGCAGCGTTGAGGCGGGTAACGCCTACGAGCAGTACTTC
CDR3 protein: CSVEAGNAYEQYF

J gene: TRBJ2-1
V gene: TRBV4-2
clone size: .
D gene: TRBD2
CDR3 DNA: TGTGCCAGCAGCCAAGTGAGCTCTAGCGGGGGAGTCAATGAGCAGTTCTTC
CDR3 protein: CASSQVSSSGGVNEQFF